The next 29 T cell receptor beta chains were all read from a single sample in a study of siplizumab effects on memory and regulatory T cells. Profiled with immunoSEQ multiplex PCR; TCRdb holds only in-frame clones, not every one. The sample has 80,000 to 95,000 clones, 85% to 95% seen once. Specimen: CD8+ T cells sorted from blood. These receptors all come from a human donor in good health.

This chain links TRBV5-4 with TRBJ2-5; 12 nucleotides agree with TRBD2. The trim removed 6 bases at V and 6 bases at J, leaving 9 bases unmatched. This CDR3 is 15 amino acids long. Germline V gene data show CDR1 as SGHNT and CDR2 as YYREEE (reference sequence). The CDR3 coding sequence is TGTGCCAGCAACAATGCGACTAGCGGGAGACAGACCCAGTACTTC. Protein sequence: CASNNATSGRQTQYF.

This clone was counted a single time. The CDR3 spells CASSQGSGKETQYF. In DNA, the CDR3 is TGCGCCAGCAGCCAAGGGTCAGGAAAAGAGACCCAGTACTTC. The J gene is TRBJ2-5, the V gene TRBV4-1, with unresolved D. Germline V gene data show CDR1 as MGHRA and CDR2 as YSYEKL. Trimming removed 1 base from V and 3 bases from J, with 9 bases in between. The CDR3 covers 14 residues.

The V call is TRBV19, the J call TRBJ2-1; possible D gene TRBD2, 5 bases. CDR1 and CDR2 (germline): LNHDA, SQIVND (reference sequence). This CDR3 is 15 amino acids long. The germline V and J ends were trimmed by 4 bases and 4 bases, with 14 bases remaining between them. The CDR3 region is CASSTPGERYNEQFF. For the CDR3, the DNA is TGTGCCAGTAGTACCCCCGGGGAGCGGTACAATGAGCAGTTCTTC.

This clone has just one count. V usage is TRBV5-5 and J usage is TRBJ2-1; D possibly corresponds to TRBD2 (6 bases). This CDR3 spans 15 amino acids. In germline, CDR1 is SGHKS, CDR2 YYEKEE (reference sequence). The V end lost 2 bases, the J end lost 0 bases, and 9 bases lay between the germline ends. CDR3 loop: CASSLVGSSYNEQFF. DNA for the CDR3: TGTGCCAGCAGCTTAGTCGGGAGCTCCTACAATGAGCAGTTCTTC.

The chain couples TRBV29-1 to TRBJ2-1; TRBD2 agrees at 7 bases. CDR3 length: 13 residues. In germline, CDR1 is SQVTM, CDR2 ANQGSEA. The ends lost 7 bases at V and 1 base at J; junction bases unmatched: 4. The CDR3 DNA is TGCAGCGGCGAACTAGCGTCCTACAATGAGCAGTTCTTC. It yields the protein CSGELASYNEQFF.

The chain uses TRBV2 and TRBJ2-1; D not certain. The V end lost 4 bases, the J end lost 6 bases, and 7 bases lay between the germline ends. CDR1 is SNHLY and CDR2 is FYNNEI in the germline V gene. The CDR3 length is 12 residues. The DNA of the CDR3 is TGTGCCAGCAGTGGTCGTTTCAATGAGCAGTTCTTC. Translation: CASSGRFNEQFF.

This clone was recorded only once. The chain joins TRBV19 to TRBJ2-4, with a possible D match to TRBD1 (5 bases). Germline loops: CDR1 LNHDA, CDR2 SQIVND (reference sequence). Trimming took off 5 bases at V and 0 bases at J, with 5 bases between the two ends. This CDR3 region has 13 residues. In DNA form, the CDR3 reads TGTGCCAGTAGTGACAGAGCCAAAAACATTCAGTACTTC. This gives the protein CASSDRAKNIQYF.

This chain connects TRBV4-1 to TRBJ2-3; 9 bases fit TRBD1. The CDR3 has 16 residues. Trimming removed 2 bases from V and 9 bases from J; junction bases left unmatched: 12. Germline V gene lookup returns CDR1 MGHRA and CDR2 YSYEKL. The CDR3 here is CASSQWTGAAIGTQYF. The CDR3 DNA sequence: TGCGCCAGCAGCCAATGGACAGGGGCGGCTATCGGAACGCAGTATTTT.

The chain is built from TRBV5-1 and TRBJ2-7; possible D gene TRBD1, 6 bases. Trimming removed 1 base at V and 0 bases at J, with 11 bases between. Germline CDR1 reads SGHRS; CDR2 reads YFSETQ. This CDR3 is 15 amino acids long. The CDR3 sequence: CASSLSQGYSYEQYF. For the CDR3, the DNA is TGCGCCAGCAGCTTGTCACAGGGATACTCCTACGAGCAGTACTTC.

The rearrangement links TRBV10-1 to TRBJ2-1; the D gene is possibly TRBD2 (5 bases). This CDR3 region has 12 residues. With 6 bases removed from V and 9 bases from J, the gap between germline ends came to 12 bases. Germline assignment: CDR1 WNHNN and CDR2 SYGVQD (reference sequence). In DNA, the CDR3 is TGCGCCAGCAGAAACGCCCGGGGTGAGCAGTTCTTC. Its protein is CASRNARGEQFF.

A word on this clone: Other nucleotide sequences in the sample specify the same CDR3. The chain couples TRBV19 to TRBJ1-5; D is uncertain. The CDR3 is 13 residues long. The germline V gene encodes CDR1 LNHDA and CDR2 SQIVND (reference sequence). Between the trimmed V and J ends, which lost 2 bases and 1 base, there was a span of 3 bases. This CDR3 reads CASSIPSNQPQHF. The CDR3 DNA reads as TGTGCCAGTAGTATACCGAGCAATCAGCCCCAGCATTTT. The variable domain in full, with the rest retrieved from reference TRBV19 and TRBJ1-5, is DGGITQSPKYLFRKEGQNVTLSCEQNLNHDAMYWYRQDPGQGLRLIYYSQIVNDFQKGDIAEGYSVSREKKESFPLTVTSAQKNPTAFYLCASSIPSNQPQHFGDGTRLSIL.

This chain links TRBV6-5 with TRBJ2-7; unclear D gene. V lost 2 bases to trimming and J lost 5 bases, with 10 bases between them. Germline values: CDR1 MNHEY, CDR2 SVGAGI. The length of the CDR3 is 13 residues. CDR3 DNA sequence: TGTGCCAGCAGTTACGGCAGGTTTAACGAGCAGTACTTC. It encodes CASSYGRFNEQYF.

The CDR3 here is CAVRREPPDTQYF. In nucleotides, the CDR3 is TGTGCCGTTCGACGCGAGCCCCCAGATACGCAGTATTTT. The chain links TRBV2 to TRBJ2-3; D is ambiguous. The V end lost 11 bases, the J end lost 4 bases, and 16 bases lay between the germline ends. The V gene's germline CDR1 is SNHLY and CDR2 FYNNEI. The CDR3 is made up of 13 amino acids.

The chain joins TRBV9 to TRBJ1-2, with TRBD1 as a possible D gene (6 bases). The CDR3 contains 13 residues. Trimming took 5 bases from V and 4 from J, leaving 12 bases between them. Per germline, CDR1 SGDLS and CDR2 YYNGEE. CDR3 in DNA: TGTGCCAGCAGGGCCACGGACAGCTATGGCTACACCTTC. Its translation is CASRATDSYGYTF. Looking up the rest from reference TRBV9 and TRBJ1-2 gives the full variable domain: DSGVTQTPKHLITATGQRVTLRCSPRSGDLSVYWYQQSLDQGLQFLIQYYNGEERAKGNILERFSAQQFPDLHSELNLSSLELGDSALYFCASRATDSYGYTFGSGTRLTVV.

The chain is built from TRBV2 and TRBJ2-1, with D unresolved. CDR3 length equals 16 residues. The germline gives CDR1 SNHLY, CDR2 FYNNEI. V lost 2 bases and J lost 2, with 13 bases in between. As DNA, the CDR3 is TGTGCCAGCAGTGAAAAGGTCAGGTTCACCTACAATGAGCAGTTCTTC. The encoded protein is CASSEKVRFTYNEQFF.

Notes on this clone: Different DNA sequences within this sample yield the same CDR3. This rearrangement joins TRBV6-1 to TRBJ2-7; TRBD2 matches 10 bases. From germline, CDR1 is MNHNS and CDR2 SASEGT. The CDR3 is made up of 15 amino acids. Losses at the gene ends were 1 base for V and 0 bases for J; bases not matched to a gene: 0. The CDR3 DNA is TGTGCCAGCAGTGAAGGGACTAGCGGCTCCTACGAGCAGTACTTC. Encoded protein: CASSEGTSGSYEQYF.

The chain is built from TRBV6-1 and TRBJ1-1, with D tentatively TRBD1 (6 bases). Trimming pared 10 bases from V and 2 bases from J, leaving 14 bases between. Germline V gene lookup returns CDR1 MNHNS and CDR2 SASEGT. CDR3 length equals 13 residues. DNA of the CDR3: TGTGCCATAGTGGACAGCTTTAACACTGAAGCTTTCTTT. Translation gives CAIVDSFNTEAFF.

The chain has TRBV10-1 and TRBJ2-3; perhaps TRBD1 as D (6 bases). Germline V lookup: CDR1 WNHNN, CDR2 SYGVQD (reference sequence). Trimming removed 3 bases at V and 4 bases at J, with 14 bases between. The CDR3 consists of 15 residues. CDR3 protein: CASSDPKQGADTQYF. CDR3 coding DNA: TGCGCCAGCAGTGACCCTAAACAGGGTGCAGATACGCAGTATTTT.

The chain joins TRBV6-4 to TRBJ2-1; TRBD2 might be the D (5 bases). Trimming removed 4 bases at V and 5 bases at J, with 18 bases between. The germline V gene encodes CDR1 MRHNA and CDR2 SNTAGT. The CDR3 loop spans 16 amino acids. This CDR3 is CASSAQDLPPHNEQFF. Written as DNA, the CDR3 is TGTGCCAGCAGTGCCCAGGACTTGCCCCCCCACAATGAGCAGTTCTTC.

V usage is TRBV10-3 and J usage is TRBJ2-1; 14 bases map to TRBD2. V shed 4 bases and J 8 bases; nucleotides not matched to a gene: 1. The CDR3 has 14 residues. CDR1 ENHRY and CDR2 SYGVKD come from the germline V gene. For the CDR3, the DNA is TGTGCCATCAGTGGGGGACTAGCGGGAGATGAGCAGTTCTTC. Protein product: CAISGGLAGDEQFF.

V usage is TRBV6-5 and J usage is TRBJ2-3; TRBD2 matches 8 bases. The CDR3 extends over 15 amino acids. Germline V gives CDR1 MNHEY, CDR2 SVGAGI. V dropped 2 bases and J dropped 3; count of bases not matched to a gene: 4. For the CDR3, the DNA is TGTGCCAGCAGTTACCGGCTAGCGGGTACAGATACGCAGTATTTT. Translation gives CASSYRLAGTDTQYF.

V and J are TRBV4-2 and TRBJ2-7; D uncertain. Trimming pared 1 base from V and 3 bases from J, leaving 7 bases between. Looked up from germline, CDR1 is LGHNA and CDR2 is YNFKEQ. The CDR3 consists of 13 residues. The CDR3 region is CASSQGVSYEQYF. CDR3 coding DNA: TGTGCCAGCAGCCAAGGGGTCAGCTACGAGCAGTACTTC.

This clone was recorded once. The chain combines TRBV5-1 with TRBJ2-1, with D unclear. CDR1 and CDR2 (germline): SGHRS, YFSETQ. V lost 2 bases, J lost 6 bases, and 12 bases lay in between. This CDR3 is built from 14 residues. The CDR3 DNA sequence: TGCGCCAGCAGCTTTGGTTTAGACATCAATGAGCAGTTCTTC. As protein: CASSFGLDINEQFF.

The CDR3 sequence: CASSYPGGGTEAFF. The DNA of the CDR3 is TGTGCCAGCAGTTACCCAGGGGGCGGCACTGAAGCTTTCTTT. This chain uses TRBV6-5 with TRBJ1-1, with 8 bases lining up with TRBD1. The CDR3 spans 14 residues. CDR1 and CDR2 from the germline V gene are MNHEY and SVGAGI. J was trimmed by 4 bases and V by 2 bases; bases with no gene match: 3.

The chain uses TRBV9 and TRBJ2-1; unclear D gene. CDR1 and CDR2 (germline): SGDLS, YYNGEE. CDR3 length: 12 amino acids. Trimming took off 2 bases at V and 6 bases at J, with 6 bases between the two ends. CDR3 in amino acids: CASSVHPNEQFF. DNA for the CDR3: TGTGCCAGCAGCGTCCACCCCAATGAGCAGTTCTTC.

Turning to this clone: An end of the junction differs from the germline gene, which may be a read error. The chain employs TRBV7-7 and TRBJ2-5, with D perhaps given as TRBD1 or TRBD2 (5 bases each). Germline V CDR1 and CDR2: SSHAT, FNYEAQ (reference sequence). The CDR3 runs to 14 residues. The CDR3 DNA sequence: TGTGCTAGCAGCTTCCGGGGACCGCAAGAGACCCAGTACTTC. This translates into CASSFRGPQETQYF.

The chain is built from TRBV7-8 and TRBJ2-7; TRBD2 matches at 9 bases. This CDR3 is built from 15 residues. V shed 2 bases, J shed 2 bases, and the junction held 4 bases outside the gene matches. CDR1 and CDR2 (germline): SGHVS, FQNEAQ. CDR3 nucleotide sequence: TGTGCCAGCAGCTTAATAGCGGGAGAGACCTACGAGCAGTACTTC. It is translated as CASSLIAGETYEQYF.

The chain employs TRBV27 and TRBJ2-5; D is unresolved. The CDR3 runs 14 residues. V was clipped by 6 bases and J by 2 bases, with 13 bases between them. The germline V gene has CDR1 MNHEY and CDR2 SMNVEV (reference sequence). CDR3 residues: CASSSFDLQETQYF. The DNA for the CDR3 is TGTGCCAGCAGCTCTTTCGACTTACAAGAGACCCAGTACTTC.

The chain recombines TRBV7-8 with TRBJ1-2; 10 nucleotides line up with TRBD1. Germline trimming cut 5 bases from V and 4 bases from J; bases unmatched to any gene: 4. Germline loops: CDR1 SGHVS, CDR2 FQNEAQ. The CDR3 runs to 14 residues. The CDR3 DNA reads as TGTGCCAGCAGCGGGACAGGGGCCGTCTATGGCTACACCTTC. The encoded protein is CASSGTGAVYGYTF. Based on the CDR3 plus reference TRBV7-8 and TRBJ1-2, the full variable domain is GAGVSQSPRYKVAKRGQDVALRCDPISGHVSLFWYQQALGQGPEFLTYFQNEAQLDKSGLPSDRFFAERPEGSVSTLKIQRTQQEDSAVYLCASSGTGAVYGYTFGSGTRLTVV.